This TCR beta chain was obtained from a study of regulatory T cells in long-lasting Graves disease. The study's findings and limits: Preferential use of TRBV28, TRBJ1-2 and TRBJ2-5 was seen in persistent disease.

V was clipped by 1 base and J by 7 bases, with 10 bases between them. Per the germline V gene, CDR1 is LGHDT and CDR2 is YNNKEL (reference sequence). The CDR3 is 13 residues long. In its sample, this clonotype was seen many times. Its specificity is unknown. The time point: persistent/refractory GD, antithyroid drugs over 5 years with positive TRAb. From RNA extracted from PBMCs, the TCR library was made. Construction of TCR beta libraries relied on iRepertoire HTBI primers and on Arm-PCR targeting CDR3 regions. TCRdb re-called the multiplex PCR reads through MiXCR, storing one row per CDR3 protein. In the table there are some 300,000 distinct CDR3 sequences, 22% of which are singletons.

This sequence joins TRBV3-1 and TRBJ1-2, with a weak D call TRBD1 (5 bases). This receptor was taken from a female donor with Graves disease. The specimen was peripheral blood mononuclear cells (PBMCs), collected when the disease was refractory, from a patient treated with antithyroid drugs. The CDR3 spells CASSQVRGPGYTF. For the CDR3, the DNA is TGTGCCAGCAGCCAAGTAAGGGGTCCTGGCTACACCTTC.